This TCR beta chain stems from a study of CD4+ T cells in melanoma. General study findings and limits: Reportedly, melanoma neoantigen-specific CD4+ T cells showed varied differentiation states. A reported correlation linked neoantigen-specific CD4+ T cells to CD8+, macrophage and B cell function.

Remarks on this clone: Its antigen is undetermined.

Libraries were prepared by immunoSEQ multiplex PCR; TCRdb keeps only in-frame clonotypes and omits some of them. Seen here are 20,000 to 25,000 clones, almost 85% observed once, and the top ten hold less than 4%. CDR3 length equals 12 residues. CDR1 and CDR2 from the germline V gene are WNHNN and SYGVQD (reference sequence). V lost 2 bases, J lost 6 bases, and 6 bases lay in between. The V and J genes are TRBV10-1 and TRBJ2-3; D is undetermined. Sample: cells from a culture (not recorded whether cultured in vitro). This receptor was obtained from a human donor with melanoma. CDR3 sequence (DNA): TGCGCCAGCAGTGAGCGAGCGGATACGCAGTATTTT. Protein: CASSERADTQYF.